This TCR beta chain comes out of a study of immune evolution from preneoplasia to lung adenocarcinoma. The repertoire was sequenced with immunoSEQ multiplex PCR; TCRdb's copy has only in-frame clones and lacks some. The sample has 30,000 to 45,000 clones; around 74% are singletons. Germline V gene data show CDR1 as SGHRS and CDR2 as YFSETQ. This CDR3 has 14 amino acids. V shed 4 bases and J 7 bases; nucleotides not matched to a gene: 3. The chain employs TRBV5-1 and TRBJ1-4; the match to TRBD1 covers 11 bases. This receptor was taken from a person aged 60 to 70 with lung adenocarcinoma. Sequencing was carried out using FFPE invasive lung adenocarcinoma tissue. The CDR3 DNA sequence: TGCGCCAGCAGCCGTGGACAGGGGGCTGAAAAACTGTTTTTT. It translates to CASSRGQGAEKLFF.